This TCR beta chain was obtained from a study of cytomegalovirus exposure and HLA in healthy donors. Study overall: Out of approximately 170 million T cells, an earlier analysis found some 110 million unique TCR beta sequences in total.

Details on this clone: The junction departs from the called germline gene at one end, perhaps through a read error.

The PCR made use of 60 Vbeta and 13 Jbeta primers. Assay used: immunoSEQ multiplex PCR; TCRdb lists only in-frame clones, some missing. The sample holds around 150,000 clones, approximately 77% seen once. CDR3 length: 12 amino acids. In germline, CDR1 is SEHNR, CDR2 FQNEAQ (reference sequence). The TCR comes from a man aged 18 to 30 in good health and CMV-seronegative. The sequenced sample consisted of PBMCs. The chain combines TRBV7-9 with TRBJ1-5; D gene uncertain. CDR3 loop: CSSSFGDQPQHF. CDR3 in DNA: TGTTCCAGCAGCTTCGGGGATCAGCCCCAGCATTTT.